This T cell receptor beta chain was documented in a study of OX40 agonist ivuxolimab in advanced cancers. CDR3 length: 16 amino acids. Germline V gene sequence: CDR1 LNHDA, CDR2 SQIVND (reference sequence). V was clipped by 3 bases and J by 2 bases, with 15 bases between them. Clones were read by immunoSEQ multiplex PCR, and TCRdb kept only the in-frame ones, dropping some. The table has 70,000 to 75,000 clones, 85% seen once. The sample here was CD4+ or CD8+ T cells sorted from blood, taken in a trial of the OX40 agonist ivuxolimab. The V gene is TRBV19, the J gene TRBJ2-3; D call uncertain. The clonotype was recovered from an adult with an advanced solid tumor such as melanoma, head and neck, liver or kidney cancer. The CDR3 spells CASSIPSPGATDTQYF. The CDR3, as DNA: TGTGCCAGTAGTATCCCTTCCCCAGGAGCCACAGATACGCAGTATTTT.